This T cell receptor beta chain was sequenced in a study of T cells in Graves' hyperthyroidism and ophthalmopathy. Study outcomes and limitations: Blood held most thyroid clonotypes expanded above 0.001 frequency.

TCR beta CDR3 sequences were amplified from RNA transcripts. HTBI primers were employed in a first-round RT-PCR of the TCR CDR3. TCRdb processed the multiplex PCR reads anew with MiXCR; each CDR3 protein has one entry. Seen here are about 740,000 distinct CDR3 sequences, 14% observed once, and the top ten hold about 9.4%. Graves' hyperthyroidism qualified as stable when ophthalmopathy did not progress within 18 months. In the case of this clonotype: The antigen is unknown.

Trimming cost V 5 bases and J 4 bases, with 11 bases left between them. Germline V lookup: CDR1 SGHAT, CDR2 FQNNGV. The CDR3 is 13 residues long. The rearrangement links TRBV11-2 to TRBJ1-1; D unclear. Sequencing input: blood. This clonotype was obtained from a young woman with Graves' hyperthyroidism. This chain's CDR3 is CASSPGLLTEAFF. The DNA for the CDR3 is TGTGCCAGCAGCCCGGGCCTTCTCACTGAAGCTTTCTTT.